The 5 T cell receptor beta chains below come from one sample, sequenced in a study of identifying expanded T cells in peripheral blood. Produced via immunoSEQ multiplex PCR; TCRdb's table is partial and in-frame only. Of about 89,000 clones listed, approximately 88% are singletons. Sequencing input: blood. These receptors were collected from a person aged 18 to 70 in good health.

The chain is built from TRBV5-4 and TRBJ2-7, with 10 bases fitting TRBD2. Germline lookup yields CDR1 SGHNT and CDR2 YYREEE (reference sequence). There are 16 residues in the CDR3. J was trimmed by 2 bases and V by 4 bases; bases with no gene match: 9. CDR3 in DNA: TGTGCCAGCAGCGCTTCATGGAGCGGGGGGGCCTACGAGCAGTACTTC. Translated, it gives CASSASWSGGAYEQYF.

The chain carries TRBV2 and TRBJ1-2; D not certain. Trimming shortened V by 3 bases and J by 2 bases, and 13 bases separated the two germline ends. Germline V gene data show CDR1 as SNHLY and CDR2 as FYNNEI. This CDR3 region has 15 residues. The DNA for the CDR3 is TGTGCCAGCAGTGATGAACAAGACGGAAACTATGGCTACACCTTC. As protein: CASSDEQDGNYGYTF.

This clone occurred a few times. The chain is built from TRBV5-1 and TRBJ2-7; 10 nucleotides line up with TRBD2. The germline V gene has CDR1 SGHRS and CDR2 YFSETQ. The CDR3 has 16 amino acids. The V gene end was trimmed by 4 bases and the J gene end by 6 bases; junction bases not matched to a gene: 13. The CDR3 DNA is TGCGCCAGCAGCCAGACGATAAGCGGGGGGGCCTCCGAGCAGTACTTC. Its protein product is CASSQTISGGASEQYF.

The chain has TRBV7-2 and TRBJ1-2, with unresolved D. This CDR3 contains 15 residues. Germline V gives CDR1 SGHTA, CDR2 FQGNSA. Trimming left V 1 base short and J 4 bases short, with 13 bases between. The CDR3: CASSLERARIYGYTF. CDR3 coding DNA: TGTGCCAGCAGCTTAGAAAGGGCCAGGATCTATGGCTACACCTTC.

This sequence joins TRBV9 and TRBJ1-3; D is uncertain. Germline V gene lookup returns CDR1 SGDLS and CDR2 YYNGEE. Trimming removed 4 bases at V and 0 bases at J, with 11 bases between. This CDR3 spans 15 amino acids. The CDR3 DNA reads TGTGCCAGCAGCATAGACGGTAGCTCTGGAAACACCATATATTTT. Protein: CASSIDGSSGNTIYF.